A single sample is the source of the 17 T cell receptor beta chains below, sequenced in a study of blood T cell repertoires in COVID-19. Assay used: immunoSEQ multiplex PCR; TCRdb lists only in-frame clones, some missing. The sample consists of 95,000 to 110,000 clones, about 88% of them appearing once. Sequencing input: peripheral blood. Source of these receptors: a human donor in a cohort sampled during active COVID-19.

CDR3 nucleotide sequence: TGCGCCAGCAGTTACACCGGGACAGGGGGCACCGGGGAGCTGTTTTTT. Translation gives CASSYTGTGGTGELFF. V is TRBV5-1 and J is TRBJ2-2; 11 nucleotides match TRBD1. CDR1 SGHRS and CDR2 YFSETQ come from the germline V gene. V was pared by 5 bases and J by 4 bases, with 7 bases of the junction left unmatched. This CDR3 has 16 residues. The full variable domain, in which reference TRBV5-1 and TRBJ2-2 provide the parts outside the CDR3, is KAGVTQTPRYLIKTRGQQVTLSCSPISGHRSVSWYQQTPGQGLQFLFEYFSETQRNKGNFPGRFSGRQFSNSRSEMNVSTLELGDSALYLCASSYTGTGGTGELFFGEGSRLTVL.

This clone was seen a few times. Other DNA sequences in the sample encode the same CDR3. V gene TRBV5-1 combines with J gene TRBJ2-7, with 9 bases fitting TRBD1. The germline gives CDR1 SGHRS, CDR2 YFSETQ. With V trimmed by 2 bases and J by 4 bases, 7 bases remained unmatched. CDR3 length: 15 residues. CDR3 in amino acids: CASSFAGTGNYEQYF. In nucleotides, the CDR3 is TGCGCCAGCAGCTTTGCCGGGACAGGGAATTACGAGCAGTACTTC.

The chain employs TRBV15 and TRBJ2-7; 9 bases are a match to TRBD2. The CDR3 loop spans 17 amino acids. Looked up from germline, CDR1 is LNHNV and CDR2 is YYDKDF (reference sequence). The junction had 7 bases not matched to a gene; V was cut back by 0 bases and J by 1 base. CDR3 protein: CATSRDPGLANSYEQYF. The CDR3 nucleotides read TGTGCCACCAGCAGAGACCCGGGACTAGCTAATTCCTACGAGCAGTACTTC.

The rearrangement links TRBV27 to TRBJ1-6; weak D call: TRBD1 (5 bases). The CDR3 length is 14 residues. Per the germline V gene, CDR1 is MNHEY and CDR2 is SMNVEV (reference sequence). V was shortened by 3 bases and J by 6 bases, with 9 bases between the two germline ends. Here the CDR3 reads CASSFRGVNSPLHF. As DNA, the CDR3 is TGTGCCAGCAGTTTTCGGGGGGTTAATTCACCCCTCCACTTT.

The rearrangement links TRBV7-8 to TRBJ1-5; D gene ambiguous. CDR3 length: 15 residues. CDR1 is SGHVS, CDR2 FQNEAQ, per germline. Trimming shortened V by 0 bases and J by 3 bases, and 9 bases separated the two germline ends. CDR3 protein: CASSLAFNINQPQHF. DNA of the CDR3: TGTGCCAGCAGCTTAGCGTTCAACATCAATCAGCCCCAGCATTTT.

The CDR3 loop reads CASSLALANTGELFF. For the CDR3, the DNA is TGTGCCAGCAGCTTGGCACTAGCGAACACCGGGGAGCTGTTTTTT. The chain carries TRBV5-6 and TRBJ2-2; D perhaps matches TRBD2 (5 bases). CDR3 length equals 15 residues. The germline V gene has CDR1 SGHDT and CDR2 YYEEEE. V lost 0 bases and J lost 0, with 6 bases in between. Combining the CDR3 with reference TRBV5-6 and TRBJ2-2 gives the whole variable domain DAGVTQSPTHLIKTRGQQVTLRCSPKSGHDTVSWYQQALGQGPQFIFQYYEEEERQRGNFPDRFSGHQFPNYSSELNVNALLLGDSALYLCASSLALANTGELFFGEGSRLTVL.

The chain carries TRBV9 and TRBJ2-3; weak D call: TRBD1 (6 bases). The germline CDR1 and CDR2 sequences are SGDLS and YYNGEE. CDR3 length: 17 residues. Trimming removed 3 bases at V and 5 bases at J, with 22 bases between. The CDR3 sequence is CASSATGGLQSRDTQYF. The CDR3 coding sequence is TGTGCCAGCAGCGCGACAGGAGGACTCCAGAGTCGAGATACGCAGTATTTT. Together with reference TRBV9 and TRBJ2-3, the CDR3 gives the full variable domain: DSGVTQTPKHLITATGQRVTLRCSPRSGDLSVYWYQQSLDQGLQFLIQYYNGEERAKGNILERFSAQQFPDLHSELNLSSLELGDSALYFCASSATGGLQSRDTQYFGPGTRLTVL.

This chain connects TRBV19 to TRBJ2-1; possible D gene TRBD1, 6 bases. V lost 7 bases and J lost 3, with 16 bases in between. The germline CDR1 and CDR2 sequences are LNHDA and SQIVND (reference sequence). This CDR3 contains 15 residues. CDR3 DNA: TGTGCCAGTACGACAAATCCACAGGGCTACAATGAGCAGTTCTTC. Protein: CASTTNPQGYNEQFF. The entire variable domain, with the rest obtained from reference TRBV19 and TRBJ2-1, is as follows: DGGITQSPKYLFRKEGQNVTLSCEQNLNHDAMYWYRQDPGQGLRLIYYSQIVNDFQKGDIAEGYSVSREKKESFPLTVTSAQKNPTAFYLCASTTNPQGYNEQFFGPGTRLTVL.

V gene TRBV19 combines with J gene TRBJ2-6; 9 bases map to TRBD1. J lost 2 bases, V lost 4 bases, and 15 bases had no gene match. This CDR3 region has 20 residues. Germline CDR1 and CDR2: LNHDA and SQIVND (reference sequence). CDR3 nucleotide sequence: TGTGCCAGTAGTACACAGGGGGCTGCGACCCCTAAACCTGGGGCCAACGTCCTGACTTTC. Its translation is CASSTQGAATPKPGANVLTF.

V and J are TRBV11-2 and TRBJ2-2; 10 positions match TRBD2. The germline CDR1 and CDR2 sequences are SGHAT and FQNNGV. The V and J ends lost 1 base and 3 bases, in that order; junction bases with no gene match: 11. The CDR3 length is 19 residues. For the CDR3, the DNA is TGTGCCAGCAGCTTAGGGGGTAGCGGGGGGACCCTCCACACCGGGGAGCTGTTTTTT. Translated, it gives CASSLGGSGGTLHTGELFF.

This clone has a single count. V usage is TRBV3-1 (or the pseudogene TRBV3-2) and J usage is TRBJ1-3; tentatively, D is TRBD1 (5 bases). The CDR3 extends over 16 amino acids. Germline-derived CDR1 and CDR2 are LGHDT and YNNKEL (reference sequence). Trimming removed 1 base at V and 4 bases at J, with 14 bases between. CDR3 coding DNA: TGTGCCAGCAGCCAAGGTCCAGGGCGAAGGGGAAACACCATATATTTT. Protein sequence: CASSQGPGRRGNTIYF.

V usage is TRBV5-5 and J usage is TRBJ1-2, with D unclear. Trimming took off 4 bases at V and 4 bases at J, with 17 bases between the two ends. The CDR3 has 15 amino acids. The germline CDR1 and CDR2 sequences are SGHKS and YYEKEE (reference sequence). CDR3 sequence (DNA): TGTGCCAGCAGCCTGGGGTCAGACACCCGCTATGGCTACACCTTC. Encoded protein: CASSLGSDTRYGYTF. The whole variable domain, remainder taken from reference TRBV5-5 and TRBJ1-2, is DAGVTQSPTHLIKTRGQQVTLRCSPISGHKSVSWYQQVLGQGPQFIFQYYEKEERGRGNFPDRFSARQFPNYSSELNVNALLLGDSALYLCASSLGSDTRYGYTFGSGTRLTVV.

V gene TRBV19 combines with J gene TRBJ1-5; D remains unclear. This CDR3 has 15 residues. Germline V gene sequence: CDR1 LNHDA, CDR2 SQIVND (reference sequence). The CDR3 reads CATERVPYSNQPQHF. Written as DNA, the CDR3 is TGTGCTACGGAGCGGGTACCTTATAGCAATCAGCCCCAGCATTTT. Supplemented by reference TRBV19 and TRBJ1-5, the full variable domain reads DGGITQSPKYLFRKEGQNVTLSCEQNLNHDAMYWYRQDPGQGLRLIYYSQIVNDFQKGDIAEGYSVSREKKESFPLTVTSAQKNPTAFYLCATERVPYSNQPQHFGDGTRLSIL.

The chain combines TRBV5-4 with TRBJ2-7, with TRBD2 matching over 7 bases. Germline V gene data show CDR1 as SGHNT and CDR2 as YYREEE (reference sequence). The CDR3 totals 13 residues. After removal of 3 bases from V and 5 bases from J, the junction contained 5 bases not matched to a gene. The CDR3 DNA reads as TGTGCCAGCAGCTGGGGGGGACTGAACGAGCAGTACTTC. Amino acids: CASSWGGLNEQYF.

In its sample, this clone was seen once. CDR3 sequence reads: CASSELRGSSEKLFF. The CDR3 DNA follows: TGTGCCAGCAGTGAATTAAGGGGTTCCAGTGAAAAACTGTTTTTT. The chain carries TRBV2 and TRBJ1-4; tentatively, D is TRBD1 (5 bases). CDR3 length: 15 residues. V shed 2 bases and J shed 7 bases, with 14 bases lying between them. Per germline, CDR1 SNHLY and CDR2 FYNNEI.

V is TRBV18 and J is TRBJ1-2; no definite D call. CDR3 size: 14 residues. Germline lookup yields CDR1 KGHSH and CDR2 LQKENI. Trimming took off 5 bases at V and 6 bases at J, with 16 bases between the two ends. CDR3: CASSAIGEPDGYTF. DNA of the CDR3: TGTGCCAGCTCAGCCATCGGTGAACCGGATGGCTACACCTTC. The full variable domain, rest sourced from reference TRBV18 and TRBJ1-2, is NAGVMQNPRHLVRRRGQEARLRCSPMKGHSHVYWYRQLPEEGLKFMVYLQKENIIDESGMPKERFSAEFPKEGPSILRIQQVVRGDSAAYFCASSAIGEPDGYTFGSGTRLTVV.

The rearrangement joins TRBV6-1 to TRBJ2-7; D is uncertain. Between the trimmed V and J ends, which lost 3 bases and 5 bases, there was a span of 2 bases. CDR1 MNHNS and CDR2 SASEGT come from the germline V gene. The CDR3 consists of 10 residues. In DNA form, the CDR3 reads TGTGCCAGCAGTGATAACGAGCAGTACTTC. Residues: CASSDNEQYF.